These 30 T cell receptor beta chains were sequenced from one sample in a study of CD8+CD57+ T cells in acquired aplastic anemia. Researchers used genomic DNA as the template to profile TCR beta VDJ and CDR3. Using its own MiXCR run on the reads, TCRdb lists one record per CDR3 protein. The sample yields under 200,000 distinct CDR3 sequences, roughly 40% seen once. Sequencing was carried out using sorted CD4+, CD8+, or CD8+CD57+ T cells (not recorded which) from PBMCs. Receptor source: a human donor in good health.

CDR3 residues: CASSLEPANYGYTF. In DNA form, the CDR3 reads TGCGCCAGCAGCTTGGAGCCAGCTAACTATGGCTACACCTTC. V gene TRBV5-1 combines with J gene TRBJ1-2; D is ambiguous. The germline gives CDR1 SGHRS, CDR2 YFSETQ. The V and J ends lost 0 bases and 0 bases respectively, with 6 bases between them. The CDR3 sequence is 14 residues long.

In DNA form, the CDR3 reads TGCAGCGCCGCGACAGGCTATCAGCCCCAGCATTTT. It translates to CSAATGYQPQHF. The chain uses TRBV29-1 and TRBJ1-5; tentatively, D is TRBD1 (6 bases). V lost 7 bases to trimming and J lost 5 bases, with 12 bases between them. The CDR3 runs 12 residues. CDR1 and CDR2 from the germline V gene are SQVTM and ANQGSEA.

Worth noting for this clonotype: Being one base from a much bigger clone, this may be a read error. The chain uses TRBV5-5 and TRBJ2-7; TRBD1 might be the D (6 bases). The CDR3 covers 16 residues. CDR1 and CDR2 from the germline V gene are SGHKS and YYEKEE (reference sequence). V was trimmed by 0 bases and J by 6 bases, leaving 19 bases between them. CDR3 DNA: TGTGCCAGCAGCTTGGAACCGGTTATGGGGGCCTTCGAGCAGTACTTC. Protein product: CASSLEPVMGAFEQYF. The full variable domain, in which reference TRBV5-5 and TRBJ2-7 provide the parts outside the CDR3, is DAGVTQSPTHLIKTRGQQVTLRCSPISGHKSVSWYQQVLGQGPQFIFQYYEKEERGRGNFPDRFSARQFPNYSSELNVNALLLGDSALYLCASSLEPVMGAFEQYFGPGTRLTVT.

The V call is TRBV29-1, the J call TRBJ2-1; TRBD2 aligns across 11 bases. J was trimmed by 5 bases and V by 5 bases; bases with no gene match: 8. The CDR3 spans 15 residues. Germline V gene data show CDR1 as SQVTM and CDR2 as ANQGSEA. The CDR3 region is CSVTEPGLADNEQFF. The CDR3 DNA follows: TGCAGCGTTACAGAACCGGGACTAGCGGACAATGAGCAGTTCTTC.

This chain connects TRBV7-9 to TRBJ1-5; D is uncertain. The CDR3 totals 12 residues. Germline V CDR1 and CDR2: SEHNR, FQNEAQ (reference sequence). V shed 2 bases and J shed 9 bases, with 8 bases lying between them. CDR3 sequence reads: CASSLPGLPQHF. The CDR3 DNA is TGTGCCAGCAGCTTACCGGGGTTGCCCCAGCATTTT.

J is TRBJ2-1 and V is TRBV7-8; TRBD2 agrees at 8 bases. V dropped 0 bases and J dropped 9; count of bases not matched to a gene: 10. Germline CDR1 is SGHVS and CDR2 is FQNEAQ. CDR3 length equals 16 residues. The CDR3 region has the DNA TGTGCCAGCAGCTTAGCGGGAACGGGGGGGCCGGGTGAGCAGTTCTTC. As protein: CASSLAGTGGPGEQFF. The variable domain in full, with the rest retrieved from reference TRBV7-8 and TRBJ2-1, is GAGVSQSPRYKVAKRGQDVALRCDPISGHVSLFWYQQALGQGPEFLTYFQNEAQLDKSGLPSDRFFAERPEGSVSTLKIQRTQQEDSAVYLCASSLAGTGGPGEQFFGPGTRLTVL.

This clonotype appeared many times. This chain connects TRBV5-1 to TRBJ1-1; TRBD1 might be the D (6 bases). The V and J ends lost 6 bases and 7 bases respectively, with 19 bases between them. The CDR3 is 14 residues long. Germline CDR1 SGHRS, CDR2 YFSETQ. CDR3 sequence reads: CASTIQQGNDEAFF. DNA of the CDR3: TGCGCCAGCACCATTCAACAGGGAAATGATGAAGCTTTCTTT.

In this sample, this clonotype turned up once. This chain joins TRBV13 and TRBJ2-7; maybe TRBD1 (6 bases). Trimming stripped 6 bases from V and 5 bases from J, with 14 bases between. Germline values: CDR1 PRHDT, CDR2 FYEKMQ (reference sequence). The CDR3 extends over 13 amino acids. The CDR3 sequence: CASRIQGRNEQYF. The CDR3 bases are TGTGCCAGCAGGATACAGGGAAGGAACGAGCAGTACTTC.

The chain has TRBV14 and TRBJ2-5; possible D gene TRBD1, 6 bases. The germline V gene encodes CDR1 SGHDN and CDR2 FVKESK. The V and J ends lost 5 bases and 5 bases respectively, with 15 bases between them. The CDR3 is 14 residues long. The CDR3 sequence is CASSGTGSGETQYF. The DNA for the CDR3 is TGTGCCAGCAGCGGAACAGGGAGTGGGGAGACCCAGTACTTC. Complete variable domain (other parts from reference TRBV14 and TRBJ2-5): EAGVTQFPSHSVIEKGQTVTLRCDPISGHDNLYWYRRVMGKEIKFLLHFVKESKQDESGMPNNRFLAERTGGTYSTLKVQPAELEDSGVYFCASSGTGSGETQYFGPGTRLLVL.

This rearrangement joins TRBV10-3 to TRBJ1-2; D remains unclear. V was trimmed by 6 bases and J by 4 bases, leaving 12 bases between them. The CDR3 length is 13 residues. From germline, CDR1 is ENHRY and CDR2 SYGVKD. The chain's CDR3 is CAIRTGSLYGYTF. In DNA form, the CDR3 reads TGTGCCATCAGGACGGGCAGCCTCTATGGCTACACCTTC.

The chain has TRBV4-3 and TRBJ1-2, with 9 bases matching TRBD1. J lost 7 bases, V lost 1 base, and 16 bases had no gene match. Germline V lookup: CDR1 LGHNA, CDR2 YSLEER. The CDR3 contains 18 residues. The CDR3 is CASSQGLLGQGMPRGYTF. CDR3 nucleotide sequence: TGCGCCAGCAGCCAAGGGCTTCTAGGACAGGGGATGCCTCGTGGCTACACCTTC.

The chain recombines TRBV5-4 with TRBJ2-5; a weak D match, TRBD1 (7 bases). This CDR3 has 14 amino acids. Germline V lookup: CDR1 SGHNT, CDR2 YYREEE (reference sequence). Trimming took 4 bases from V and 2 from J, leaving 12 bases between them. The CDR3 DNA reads TGTGCCAGCAGCGGCGGGGACAGACAAGAGACCCAGTACTTC. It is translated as CASSGGDRQETQYF.

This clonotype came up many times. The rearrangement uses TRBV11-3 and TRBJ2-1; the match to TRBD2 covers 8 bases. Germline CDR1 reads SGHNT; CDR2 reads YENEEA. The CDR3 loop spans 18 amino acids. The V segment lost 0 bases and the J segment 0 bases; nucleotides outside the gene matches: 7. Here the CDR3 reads CASSLDGQSGSSYNEQFF. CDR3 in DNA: TGTGCCAGCAGCTTAGACGGTCAGAGCGGGAGCTCCTACAATGAGCAGTTCTTC.

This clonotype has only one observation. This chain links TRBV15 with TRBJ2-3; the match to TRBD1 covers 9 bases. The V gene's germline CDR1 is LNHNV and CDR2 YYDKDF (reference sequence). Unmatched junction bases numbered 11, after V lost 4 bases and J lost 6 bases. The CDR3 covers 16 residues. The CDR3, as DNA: TGTGCCACCAGCAACCTACAGGGGGCGCCCCGGGATACGCAGTATTTT. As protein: CATSNLQGAPRDTQYF.

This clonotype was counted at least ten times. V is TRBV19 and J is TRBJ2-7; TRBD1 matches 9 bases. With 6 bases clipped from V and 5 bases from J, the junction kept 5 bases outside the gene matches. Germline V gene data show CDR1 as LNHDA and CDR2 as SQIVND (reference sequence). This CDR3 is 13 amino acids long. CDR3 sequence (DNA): TGTGCCAGTAGCGACAGGGGGATGGACGAGCAGTACTTC. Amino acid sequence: CASSDRGMDEQYF.

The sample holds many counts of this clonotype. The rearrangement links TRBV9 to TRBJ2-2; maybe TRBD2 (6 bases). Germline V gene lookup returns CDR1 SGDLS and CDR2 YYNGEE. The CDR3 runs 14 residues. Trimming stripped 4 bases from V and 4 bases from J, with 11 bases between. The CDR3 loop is CASSPGVGTGELFF. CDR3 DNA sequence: TGTGCCAGCAGCCCGGGGGTGGGCACCGGGGAGCTGTTTTTT.

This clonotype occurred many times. This CDR3 is CASTAGALLTGELFF. The CDR3 bases are TGTGCCAGCACCGCAGGGGCGTTACTCACCGGGGAGCTGTTTTTT. The V gene is TRBV12-3 or TRBV12-4, the J gene TRBJ2-2, with D perhaps TRBD1 (6 bases). V was pared by 7 bases and J by 4 bases, with 16 bases between. The CDR3 length is 15 residues.

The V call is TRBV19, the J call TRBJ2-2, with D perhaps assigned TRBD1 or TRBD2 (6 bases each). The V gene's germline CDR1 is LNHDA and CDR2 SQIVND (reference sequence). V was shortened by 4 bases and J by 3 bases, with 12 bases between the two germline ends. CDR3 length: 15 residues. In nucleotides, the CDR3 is TGTGCCAGTAGTAGACCAGGGGAGGACACCGGGGAGCTGTTTTTT. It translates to CASSRPGEDTGELFF.

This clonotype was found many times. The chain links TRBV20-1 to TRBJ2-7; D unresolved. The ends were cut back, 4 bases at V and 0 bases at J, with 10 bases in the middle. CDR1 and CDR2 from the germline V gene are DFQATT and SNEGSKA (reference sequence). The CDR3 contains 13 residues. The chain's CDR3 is CSAIILGSYEQYF. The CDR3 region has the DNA TGCAGTGCTATAATCCTTGGCTCCTACGAGCAGTACTTC.

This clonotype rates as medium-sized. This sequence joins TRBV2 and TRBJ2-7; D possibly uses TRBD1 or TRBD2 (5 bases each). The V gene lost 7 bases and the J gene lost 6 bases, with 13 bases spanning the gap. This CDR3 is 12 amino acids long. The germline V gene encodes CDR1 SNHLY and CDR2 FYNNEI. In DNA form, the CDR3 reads TGTGCCAGCAATGGGGGTAGAGGCGAGCAGTACTTC. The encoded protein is CASNGGRGEQYF.

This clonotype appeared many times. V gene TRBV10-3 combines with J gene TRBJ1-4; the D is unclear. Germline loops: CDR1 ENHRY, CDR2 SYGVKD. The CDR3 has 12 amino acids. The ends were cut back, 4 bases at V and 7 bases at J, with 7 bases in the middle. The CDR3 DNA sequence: TGTGCCATCAGTGCAGACGGTGAAAAACTGTTTTTT. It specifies CAISADGEKLFF.

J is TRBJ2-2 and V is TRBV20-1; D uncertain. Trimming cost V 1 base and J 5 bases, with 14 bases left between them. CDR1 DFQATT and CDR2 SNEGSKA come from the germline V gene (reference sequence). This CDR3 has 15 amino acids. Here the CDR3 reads CSARVPGHGTGELFF. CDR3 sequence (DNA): TGCAGTGCTAGAGTTCCCGGCCACGGGACCGGGGAGCTGTTTTTT.

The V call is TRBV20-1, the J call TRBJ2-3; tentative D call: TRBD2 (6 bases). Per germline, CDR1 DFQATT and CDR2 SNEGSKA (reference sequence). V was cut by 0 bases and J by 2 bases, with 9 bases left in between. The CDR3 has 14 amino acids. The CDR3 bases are TGCAGTGCTAGAGATTGGACTAACACAGATACGCAGTATTTT. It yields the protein CSARDWTNTDTQYF.

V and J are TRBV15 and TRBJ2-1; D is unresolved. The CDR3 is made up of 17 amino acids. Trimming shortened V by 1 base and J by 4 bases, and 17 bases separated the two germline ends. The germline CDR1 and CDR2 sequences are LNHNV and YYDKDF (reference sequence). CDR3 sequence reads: CATSRGSLVGPYNEQFF. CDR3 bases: TGTGCCACCAGCAGAGGAAGTCTAGTGGGCCCTTACAATGAGCAGTTCTTC.

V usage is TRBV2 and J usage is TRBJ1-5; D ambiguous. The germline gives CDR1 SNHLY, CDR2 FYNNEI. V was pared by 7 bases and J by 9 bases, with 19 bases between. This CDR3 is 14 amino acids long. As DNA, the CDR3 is TGTGCCAGCACCCTTTCAGAGGCCCGACGGCCCCAGCATTTT. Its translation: CASTLSEARRPQHF.

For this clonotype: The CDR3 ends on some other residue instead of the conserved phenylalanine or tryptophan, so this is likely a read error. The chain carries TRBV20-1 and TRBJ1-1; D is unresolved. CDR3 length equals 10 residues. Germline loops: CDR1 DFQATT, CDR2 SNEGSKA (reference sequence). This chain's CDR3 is CSTRLPEAFS. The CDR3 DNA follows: TGCAGTACTAGACTCCCTGAAGCTTTCTCT.

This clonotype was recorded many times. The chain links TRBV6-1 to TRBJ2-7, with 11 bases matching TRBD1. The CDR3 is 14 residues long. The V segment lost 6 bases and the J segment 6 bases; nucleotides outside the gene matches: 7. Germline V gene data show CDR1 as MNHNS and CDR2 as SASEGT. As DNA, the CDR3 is TGTGCCAGCAGCCCTGGACAGGGGGCGGCCGAGCAGTACTTC. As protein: CASSPGQGAAEQYF.

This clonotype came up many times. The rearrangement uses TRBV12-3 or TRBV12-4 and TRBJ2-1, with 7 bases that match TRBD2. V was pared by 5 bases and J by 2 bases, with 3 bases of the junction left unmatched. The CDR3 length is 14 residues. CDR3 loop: CASSGAGAYNEQFF. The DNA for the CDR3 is TGTGCCAGCAGTGGGGCGGGAGCCTACAATGAGCAGTTCTTC.

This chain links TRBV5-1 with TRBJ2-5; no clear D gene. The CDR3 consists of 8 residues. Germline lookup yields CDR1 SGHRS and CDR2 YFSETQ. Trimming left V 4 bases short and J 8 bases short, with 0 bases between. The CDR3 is CASSTQYF. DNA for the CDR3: TGCGCCAGCAGCACCCAGTACTTC.

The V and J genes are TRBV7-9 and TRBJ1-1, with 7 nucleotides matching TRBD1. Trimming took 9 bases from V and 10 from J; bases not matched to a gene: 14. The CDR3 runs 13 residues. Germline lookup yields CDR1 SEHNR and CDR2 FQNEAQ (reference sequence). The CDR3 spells CASAQGTGRIAFF. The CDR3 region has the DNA TGTGCCAGTGCACAGGGGACGGGCCGGATAGCTTTCTTT.